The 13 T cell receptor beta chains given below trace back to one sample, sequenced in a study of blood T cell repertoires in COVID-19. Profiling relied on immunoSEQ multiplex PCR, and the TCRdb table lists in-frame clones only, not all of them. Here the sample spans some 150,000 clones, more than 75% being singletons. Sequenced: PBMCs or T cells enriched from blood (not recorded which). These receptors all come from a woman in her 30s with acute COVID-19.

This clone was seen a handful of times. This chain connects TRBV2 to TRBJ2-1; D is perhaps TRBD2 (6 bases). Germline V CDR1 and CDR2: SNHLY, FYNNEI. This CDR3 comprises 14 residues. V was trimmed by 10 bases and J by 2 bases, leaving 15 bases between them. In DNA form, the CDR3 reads TGTGCCACCACGGGGGACTGGACCTACAATGAGCAGTTCTTC. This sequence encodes CATTGDWTYNEQFF. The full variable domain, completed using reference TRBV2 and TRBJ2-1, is EPEVTQTPSHQVTQMGQEVILRCVPISNHLYFYWYRQILGQKVEFLVSFYNNEISEKSEIFDDQFSVERPDGSNFTLKIRSTKLEDSAMYFCATTGDWTYNEQFFGPGTRLTVL.

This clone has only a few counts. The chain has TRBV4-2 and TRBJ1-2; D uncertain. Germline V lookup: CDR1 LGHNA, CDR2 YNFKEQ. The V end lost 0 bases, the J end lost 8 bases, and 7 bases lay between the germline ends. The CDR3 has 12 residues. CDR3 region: CASSQDLQGYTF. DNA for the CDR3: TGTGCCAGCAGCCAAGATCTGCAGGGCTACACCTTC.

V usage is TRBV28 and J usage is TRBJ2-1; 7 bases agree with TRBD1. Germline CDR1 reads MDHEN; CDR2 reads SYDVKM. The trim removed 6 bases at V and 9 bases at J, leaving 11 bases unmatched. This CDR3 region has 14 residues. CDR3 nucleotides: TGTGCCAGCAGCCCGCAGGACAGGACGACTGAGCAGTTCTTC. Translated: CASSPQDRTTEQFF. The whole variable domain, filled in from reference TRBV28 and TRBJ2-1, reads DVKVTQSSRYLVKRTGEKVFLECVQDMDHENMFWYRQDPGLGLRLIYFSYDVKMKEKGDIPEGYSVSREKKERFSLILESASTNQTSMYLCASSPQDRTTEQFFGPGTRLTVL.

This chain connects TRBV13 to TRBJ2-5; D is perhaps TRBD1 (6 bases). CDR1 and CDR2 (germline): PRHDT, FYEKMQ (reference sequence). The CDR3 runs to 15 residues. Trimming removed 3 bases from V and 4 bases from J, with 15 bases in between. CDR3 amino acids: CASSFRRGRGETQYF. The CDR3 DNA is TGTGCCAGCAGCTTCCGCAGGGGAAGGGGAGAGACCCAGTACTTC.

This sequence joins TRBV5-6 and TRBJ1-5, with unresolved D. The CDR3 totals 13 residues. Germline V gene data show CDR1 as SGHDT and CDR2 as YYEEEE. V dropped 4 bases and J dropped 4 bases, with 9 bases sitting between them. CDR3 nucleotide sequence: TGTGCCAGCAGCAGCCTTAGTAATCAGCCCCAGCATTTT. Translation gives CASSSLSNQPQHF. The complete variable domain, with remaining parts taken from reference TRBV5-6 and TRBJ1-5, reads DAGVTQSPTHLIKTRGQQVTLRCSPKSGHDTVSWYQQALGQGPQFIFQYYEEEERQRGNFPDRFSGHQFPNYSSELNVNALLLGDSALYLCASSSLSNQPQHFGDGTRLSIL.

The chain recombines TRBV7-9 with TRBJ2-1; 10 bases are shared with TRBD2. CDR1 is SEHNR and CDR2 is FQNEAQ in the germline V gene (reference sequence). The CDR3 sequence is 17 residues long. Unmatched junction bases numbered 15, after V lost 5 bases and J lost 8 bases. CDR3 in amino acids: CASSHTLGSGRYDEQFF. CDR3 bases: TGTGCCAGCAGCCACACACTCGGTAGCGGGAGGTACGATGAGCAGTTCTTC.

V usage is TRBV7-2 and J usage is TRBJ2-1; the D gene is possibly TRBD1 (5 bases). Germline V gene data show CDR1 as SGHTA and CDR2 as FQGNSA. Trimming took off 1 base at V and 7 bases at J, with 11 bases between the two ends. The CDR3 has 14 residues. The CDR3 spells CASSLVLGANEQFF. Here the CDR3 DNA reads TGTGCCAGCAGCTTAGTATTAGGGGCAAATGAGCAGTTCTTC.

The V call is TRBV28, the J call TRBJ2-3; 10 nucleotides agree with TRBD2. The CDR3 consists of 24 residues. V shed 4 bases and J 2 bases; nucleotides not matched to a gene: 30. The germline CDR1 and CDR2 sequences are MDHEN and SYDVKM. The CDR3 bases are TGTGCCAGCAGTTACCCAGATTACGACCGACTAGCGGGCGACCCTCGCCCCCCCACAGATACGCAGTATTTT. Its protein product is CASSYPDYDRLAGDPRPPTDTQYF.

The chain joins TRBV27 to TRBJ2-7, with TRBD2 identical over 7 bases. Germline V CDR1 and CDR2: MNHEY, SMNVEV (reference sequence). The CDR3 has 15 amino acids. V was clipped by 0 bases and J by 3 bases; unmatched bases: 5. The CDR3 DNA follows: TGTGCCAGCAGTTTATCGGCGGGAGAGTACTACGAGCAGTACTTC. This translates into CASSLSAGEYYEQYF.

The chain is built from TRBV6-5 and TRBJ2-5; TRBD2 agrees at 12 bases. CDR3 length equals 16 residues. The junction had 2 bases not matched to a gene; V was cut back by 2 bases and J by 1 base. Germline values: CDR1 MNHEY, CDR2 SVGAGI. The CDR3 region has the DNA TGTGCCAGCAGTTACCCGACTAGCGGGGGCCAAGAGACCCAGTACTTC. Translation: CASSYPTSGGQETQYF.

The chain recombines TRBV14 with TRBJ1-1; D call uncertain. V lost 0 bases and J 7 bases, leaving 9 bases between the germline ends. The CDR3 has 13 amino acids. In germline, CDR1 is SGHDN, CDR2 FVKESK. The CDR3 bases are TGTGCCAGCAGCCAAGAAGCACGAAATGAAGCTTTCTTT. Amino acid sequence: CASSQEARNEAFF.

The CDR3 loop is CASSPGVISSYNEQFF. The CDR3 DNA is TGTGCCAGCAGTCCGGGGGTGATTAGCTCCTACAATGAGCAGTTCTTC. The chain links TRBV28 to TRBJ2-1; tentatively, D is TRBD2 (6 bases). There are 16 residues in the CDR3. CDR1 is MDHEN, CDR2 SYDVKM, per germline. V was shortened by 5 bases and J by 0 bases, with 14 bases between the two germline ends. Complete variable domain (other parts from reference TRBV28 and TRBJ2-1): DVKVTQSSRYLVKRTGEKVFLECVQDMDHENMFWYRQDPGLGLRLIYFSYDVKMKEKGDIPEGYSVSREKKERFSLILESASTNQTSMYLCASSPGVISSYNEQFFGPGTRLTVL.

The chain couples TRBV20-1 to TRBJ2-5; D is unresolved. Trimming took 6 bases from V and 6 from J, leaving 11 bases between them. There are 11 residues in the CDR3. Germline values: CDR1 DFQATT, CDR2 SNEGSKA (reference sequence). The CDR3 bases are TGCAGTGCCGACTCTCCCAAGACCCAGTACTTC. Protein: CSADSPKTQYF.